These T cell receptor beta chains were read from a single sample in a study of early T cells in non-severe SARS-CoV-2 infection. Via MiXCR, TCRdb re-called the 5' RACE reads, giving one row per CDR3 protein. The sample comprises approximately 31,000 distinct CDR3 sequences, roughly 6.6% of which are singletons, and 2.5% to 3% rests with the top ten. Sequencing used whole blood. Every receptor here comes from an adult who was a healthcare worker with PCR-confirmed SARS-CoV-2 infection or an uninfected control (not recorded which). The CDR3 runs from the conserved cysteine through the conserved F or W. D genes are given only for firm matches. Not all rows give a size; the values are once, few, many and, for expanded clones, a class.

d_call j_call v_call clone_size cdr3_aa cdr3_nt
NA TRBJ2-2 TRBV28 NA CAKTGELFF TGTGCTAAGACCGGGGAGCTGTTTTTT
TRBD2 TRBJ2-4 TRBV19 many CASSILAGDVKNIQYF TGTGCCAGTAGTATTCTGGCGGGGGATGTCAAAAACATTCAGTACTTC
TRBD2 TRBJ2-2 TRBV10-3 many CAITGTNPTGELFF TGTGCCATCACCGGGACTAACCCCACCGGGGAGCTGTTTTTT
TRBD2 TRBJ2-7 TRBV5-4 NA CASSLRLGLALSYEQYF TGTGCCAGCAGCCTGCGGTTGGGACTAGCGCTATCCTACGAGCAGTACTTC
NA TRBJ2-7 TRBV28 NA CASSSTKYEQYF TGTGCCAGCAGTTCCACCAAATACGAGCAGTACTTC
NA TRBJ2-3 TRBV20-1 many CSASEGATDTQYF TGCAGTGCGAGTGAAGGGGCCACAGATACGCAGTATTTT
NA TRBJ2-2 TRBV4-2 many CASSQDHGQAGELFF TGTGCCAGCAGCCAAGATCACGGGCAGGCCGGGGAGCTGTTTTTT
TRBD1 TRBJ2-1 TRBV9 NA CASSAGTGREFF TGTGCCAGCAGTGCCGGGACAGGGAGGGAGTTCTTC
TRBD2 TRBJ2-1 TRBV12-5 many CASGLRTSGEGEQFF TGTGCTAGTGGTCTTAGGACTAGCGGCGAAGGTGAGCAGTTCTTC
TRBD1 TRBJ1-3 TRBV4-2 NA CASSQETGGNTIYF TGTGCCAGCAGCCAAGAGACAGGGGGAAACACCATATATTTT
NA TRBJ2-1 TRBV25-1 NA CASSPMVADEQFF TGTGCCAGCAGTCCCATGGTGGCGGATGAGCAGTTCTTC
NA TRBJ2-1 TRBV28 many CASRRESYNEQFF TGTGCCAGCCGAAGAGAATCCTACAATGAGCAGTTCTTC
NA TRBJ2-7 TRBV7-9 many CASSPQFEQYF TGTGCCAGCAGCCCGCAATTCGAGCAGTACTTC
TRBD2 TRBJ2-7 TRBV27 NA CASRTSGSLHEQYF TGTGCCAGCAGGACTAGCGGGAGCCTCCACGAGCAGTACTTC
NA TRBJ1-1 TRBV6-2/TRBV6-3 medium-sized CATLRGRLNTEAFF TGTGCCACCCTAAGGGGCAGGCTGAACACTGAAGCTTTCTTT
NA TRBJ2-4 TRBV10-3 NA CAISESWGEIAKNIQYF TGTGCCATCAGCGAGTCCTGGGGCGAGATCGCCAAAAACATTCAGTACTTC
NA TRBJ2-7 TRBV20-1 NA CSATLGTASYEQYF TGCAGTGCAACCCTCGGCACAGCTTCCTACGAGCAGTACTTC
NA TRBJ2-1 TRBV7-9 many CASSLGSPLINEQFF TGTGCCAGCAGCTTAGGCTCACCCCTTATCAATGAGCAGTTCTTC
NA TRBJ2-1 TRBV7-8 few CASSPRDQGGDEQFF TGTGCCAGCAGCCCCCGTGACCAGGGGGGCGATGAGCAGTTCTTC
TRBD2 TRBJ2-7 TRBV3-1 few CASSPVITSGRPYEQYF TGTGCCAGCAGCCCAGTTATTACTAGCGGGAGACCCTACGAGCAGTACTTC
TRBD2 TRBJ2-1 TRBV7-9 many CASSLGGSSGRYNEQFF TGTGCCAGCAGCTTAGGAGGGTCTAGCGGGAGGTACAATGAGCAGTTCTTC
NA TRBJ2-5 TRBV18 many CASSPQRSEETQYF TGTGCCAGCTCACCCCAGCGGAGTGAAGAGACCCAGTACTTC
NA TRBJ2-1 TRBV6-5 many CASSYSRVGGSSFF TGTGCCAGCAGTTACTCGAGGGTTGGTGGCTCGAGCTTCTTC
NA TRBJ2-7 TRBV5-1 few CASSGVAEVSYEQYF TGCGCCAGCAGCGGGGTGGCGGAGGTCTCCTACGAGCAGTACTTC
TRBD2 TRBJ2-1 TRBV11-1 many CASSLETSGRGPNEQFF TGTGCCAGCAGCTTAGAGACTAGCGGGAGGGGACCCAATGAGCAGTTCTTC
TRBD2 TRBJ2-5 TRBV20-1 many CSGTSGDQETQYF TGCAGCGGGACTAGCGGGGATCAAGAGACCCAGTACTTC
NA TRBJ2-1 TRBV29-1 few CSVVDGSSRNEQFF TGCAGCGTTGTGGACGGCAGTTCTAGGAATGAGCAGTTCTTC
TRBD1 TRBJ1-2 TRBV4-1 many CASSPGQGGRGYGYTF TGCGCCAGCAGCCCCGGACAGGGGGGAAGGGGCTATGGCTACACCTTC
NA TRBJ1-5 TRBV4-1 many CASSQDSTVTNQPQHF TGCGCCAGCAGCCAAGATTCAACAGTTACCAATCAGCCCCAGCATTTT
NA TRBJ1-6 TRBV5-1 NA CASSADMGNSPLHF TGCGCCAGCAGCGCTGATATGGGAAATTCACCCCTCCACTTT
TRBD1 TRBJ2-1 TRBV4-1 many CASSQWTGGDFNEQFF TGCGCCAGCAGCCAATGGACAGGGGGTGATTTCAATGAGCAGTTCTTC
NA TRBJ1-2 TRBV19 NA CASTPGMGASGYTF TGTGCCAGTACTCCTGGAATGGGCGCCAGCGGCTACACCTTC
NA TRBJ1-2 TRBV7-2 once CASSGGKQAYGYTF TGTGCCAGCAGCGGCGGGAAACAGGCCTATGGCTACACCTTC
TRBD1 TRBJ2-5 TRBV11-2 few CASSSLVRTGTQYF TGTGCCAGCAGCTCTCTCGTCCGGACAGGGACCCAGTACTTC
TRBD2 TRBJ2-1 TRBV7-6 medium-sized CASSLEAGAFNEQFF TGTGCCAGCAGCTTAGAAGCGGGAGCGTTTAATGAGCAGTTCTTC
NA TRBJ2-1 TRBV7-9 many CASSLAAGGPVYNEQFF TGTGCCAGCAGCTTAGCCGCAGGAGGGCCGGTCTACAATGAGCAGTTCTTC
NA TRBJ2-4 TRBV5-1 few CASSLGQGWNIQYF TGCGCCAGCAGCTTGGGGCAAGGGTGGAACATTCAGTACTTC
TRBD1 TRBJ2-7 TRBV3-1 many CASSQIGASQGVHDEQYF TGTGCCAGCAGCCAAATTGGGGCGTCACAGGGGGTGCACGACGAGCAGTACTTC
NA TRBJ2-5 TRBV7-3 many CASSLNGATETQYF TGTGCCAGCAGCTTAAATGGGGCAACGGAGACCCAGTACTTC
NA TRBJ2-3 TRBV6-2/TRBV6-3 NA CASTQGGDTQYF TGTGCCAGCACCCAAGGCGGAGATACGCAGTATTTT
TRBD2 TRBJ2-1 TRBV7-3 many CASSPKQTSAATLEQFF TGTGCCAGCAGCCCTAAGCAGACTAGCGCAGCGACCTTGGAGCAGTTCTTC
NA TRBJ2-1 TRBV24-1 many CATSDPMGTNEQFF TGTGCCACCAGTGACCCTATGGGGACCAATGAGCAGTTCTTC
TRBD1 TRBJ1-1 TRBV7-9 many CASSRGTGRDTEAFF TGTGCCAGCAGCCGCGGGACAGGGAGGGACACTGAAGCTTTCTTT
NA TRBJ2-1 TRBV28 many CASSTYTYNEQFF TGTGCCAGCAGTACTTACACTTACAATGAGCAGTTCTTC
TRBD2 TRBJ2-7 TRBV11-1 NA CASSGSGRHGGEQYF TGTGCCAGCAGCGGTAGCGGGAGGCATGGGGGCGAGCAGTACTTC
NA TRBJ2-5 TRBV20-1 many CSGQGGPAQETQYF TGCAGTGGCCAGGGTGGCCCAGCCCAAGAGACCCAGTACTTC
NA TRBJ2-7 TRBV7-2 many CASSLDWGVGEQYF TGTGCCAGCAGCTTAGATTGGGGGGTGGGAGAGCAGTACTTC
NA TRBJ2-7 TRBV28 NA CASSPSAPSYEQYF TGTGCCAGCAGTCCCTCCGCCCCGTCCTACGAGCAGTACTTC
NA TRBJ2-7 TRBV21-1 NA CASSRRSSGSTYEQYF TGTGCCAGCAGCCGCCGTTCTAGCGGGAGCACCTACGAGCAGTACTTC
NA TRBJ2-1 TRBV7-9 many CASSFRTSYEQFF TGTGCCAGCAGCTTCAGGACAAGCTATGAGCAGTTCTTC
TRBD1 TRBJ1-2 TRBV6-1 many CASSLDRGGYGYTF TGTGCCAGCAGCTTAGACAGGGGAGGGTATGGCTACACCTTC
TRBD2 TRBJ2-7 TRBV10-1 few CASSGGLAEIYEQYF TGCGCCAGCAGTGGGGGACTAGCGGAGATATACGAGCAGTACTTC
TRBD2 TRBJ2-1 TRBV3-1 many CASSPLEGRLAGTNNEQFF TGTGCCAGCAGCCCCCTAGAGGGGCGACTAGCGGGAACAAACAATGAGCAGTTCTTC
NA TRBJ1-2 TRBV2 many CASSEVRANYGYTF TGTGCCAGCAGTGAAGTCAGAGCTAACTATGGCTACACCTTC
NA TRBJ2-2 TRBV7-2 few CASSLDRPYTGELFF TGTGCCAGCAGCTTAGACAGACCATACACCGGGGAGCTGTTTTTT
NA TRBJ2-2 TRBV7-6 many CASSPTWQTNTGELFF TGTGCCAGCAGCCCAACCTGGCAGACGAACACCGGGGAGCTGTTTTTT
TRBD2 TRBJ2-7 TRBV20-1 many CGGMGTSGSYEQYF TGCGGGGGGATGGGGACTAGCGGATCCTACGAGCAGTACTTC
TRBD1 TRBJ2-3 TRBV4-3 many CASSQDGTGDGDTQYF TGCGCCAGCAGCCAAGATGGGACAGGGGATGGGGATACGCAGTATTTT
NA TRBJ2-1 TRBV20-1 many CSAAGTGVVAGVYYNEQFF TGCAGTGCCGCCGGGACAGGGGTGGTAGCGGGAGTTTACTACAATGAGCAGTTCTTC
TRBD1 TRBJ2-7 TRBV7-9 many CASSPFGQGSYEQYF TGTGCCAGCAGCCCATTCGGACAGGGGAGCTACGAGCAGTACTTC